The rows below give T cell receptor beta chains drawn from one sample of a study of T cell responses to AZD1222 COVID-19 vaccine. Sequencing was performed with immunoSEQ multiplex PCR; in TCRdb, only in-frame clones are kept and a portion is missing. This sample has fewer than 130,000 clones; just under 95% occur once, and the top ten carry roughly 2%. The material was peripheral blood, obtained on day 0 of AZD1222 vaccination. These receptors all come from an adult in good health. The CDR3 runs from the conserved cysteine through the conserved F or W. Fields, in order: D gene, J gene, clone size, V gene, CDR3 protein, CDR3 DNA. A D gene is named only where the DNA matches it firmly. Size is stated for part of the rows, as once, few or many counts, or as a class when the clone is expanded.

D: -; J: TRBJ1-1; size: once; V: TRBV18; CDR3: CASSPDPGANTEAFF; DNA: TGTGCCAGCTCACCAGACCCGGGGGCGAACACTGAAGCTTTCTTT
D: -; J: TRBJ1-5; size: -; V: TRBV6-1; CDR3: CASSENTGWNQPQHF; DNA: TGTGCCAGCAGTGAAAACACAGGGTGGAATCAGCCCCAGCATTTT
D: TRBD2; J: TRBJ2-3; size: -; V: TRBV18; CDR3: CASSPLAGPDTQYF; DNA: TGTGCCAGCTCACCGCTAGCGGGGCCAGATACGCAGTATTTT
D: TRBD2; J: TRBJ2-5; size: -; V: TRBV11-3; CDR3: CASSPGTSGETQYF; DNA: TGTGCCAGCAGCCCCGGGACTAGCGGTGAGACCCAGTACTTC
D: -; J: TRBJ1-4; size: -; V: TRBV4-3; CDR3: CASSQIGSGEKLFF; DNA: TGCGCCAGCAGCCAGATTGGGAGCGGGGAAAAACTGTTTTTT
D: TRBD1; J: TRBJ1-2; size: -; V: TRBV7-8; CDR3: CASRLGQAANYGYTF; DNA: TGTGCCAGCAGATTGGGACAGGCAGCTAACTATGGCTACACCTTC
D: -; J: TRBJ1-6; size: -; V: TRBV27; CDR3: CASSFGASSYNSPLHF; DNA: TGTGCCAGCAGTTTCGGAGCGAGCTCCTATAATTCACCCCTCCACTTT
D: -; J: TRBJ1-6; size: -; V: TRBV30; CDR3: CAWRQGGPLHF; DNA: TGTGCCTGGAGGCAGGGAGGACCCCTCCACTTT
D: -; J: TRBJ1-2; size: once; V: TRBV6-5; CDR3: CASSQGPESYGYTF; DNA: TGTGCCAGCAGCCAGGGACCAGAGAGCTATGGCTACACCTTC
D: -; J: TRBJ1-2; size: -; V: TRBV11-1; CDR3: CASSPLGGRDHGYTF; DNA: TGTGCCAGCAGCCCGCTAGGAGGGCGGGATCATGGCTACACCTTC
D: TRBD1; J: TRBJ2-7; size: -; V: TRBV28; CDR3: CASSSRQGLYLNPYEQYF; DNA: TGTGCCAGCAGTTCTAGACAGGGTCTGTACCTAAACCCCTACGAGCAGTACTTC
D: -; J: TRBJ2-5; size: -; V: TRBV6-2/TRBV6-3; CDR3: CASSSGAWETQYF; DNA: TGTGCCAGCAGTTCAGGAGCGTGGGAGACCCAGTACTTC
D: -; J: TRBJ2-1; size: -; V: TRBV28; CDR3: CASGERHNEQFF; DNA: TGTGCCAGCGGGGAGCGACACAATGAGCAGTTCTTC
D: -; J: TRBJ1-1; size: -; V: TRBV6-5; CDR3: CASSYTSGTGGTEAFF; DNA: TGTGCCAGCAGTTACACATCCGGGACCGGAGGCACTGAAGCTTTCTTT
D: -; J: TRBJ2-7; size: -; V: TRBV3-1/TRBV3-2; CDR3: CASSRASHEQYF; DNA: TGTGCCAGCAGCCGGGCTTCCCACGAGCAGTACTTC
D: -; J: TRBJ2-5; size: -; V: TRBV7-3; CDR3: CASKIVRETQYF; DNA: TGTGCCAGCAAGATTGTTCGAGAGACCCAGTACTTC
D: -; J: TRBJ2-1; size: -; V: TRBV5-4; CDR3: CASSYGGLLLSNEQFF; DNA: TGTGCCAGCAGCTATGGGGGACTCTTATTAAGCAATGAGCAGTTCTTC
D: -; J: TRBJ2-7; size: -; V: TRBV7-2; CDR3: CASTSDGTREQYF; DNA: TGTGCCAGCACCTCGGACGGGACTCGGGAGCAGTACTTC
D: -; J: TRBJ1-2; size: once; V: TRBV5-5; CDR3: CASSTELGALLYGYTF; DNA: TGTGCCAGCAGCACAGAATTGGGGGCACTCCTCTATGGCTACACCTTC
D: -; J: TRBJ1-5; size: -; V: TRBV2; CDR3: CASSVTFGQPQHF; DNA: TGTGCCAGCAGTGTCACTTTCGGGCAGCCCCAGCATTTT
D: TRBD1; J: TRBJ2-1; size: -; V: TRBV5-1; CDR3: CASSLGQVYNEQFF; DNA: TGCGCCAGCAGCTTAGGACAGGTCTACAATGAGCAGTTCTTC
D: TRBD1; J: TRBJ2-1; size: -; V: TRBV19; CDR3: CASSNRGHEQFF; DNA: TGTGCCAGTAGTAACAGGGGACATGAGCAGTTCTTC
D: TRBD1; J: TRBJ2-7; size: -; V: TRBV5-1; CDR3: CASSLESGQVYEQYF; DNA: TGCGCCAGCAGCTTGGAATCCGGACAGGTCTACGAGCAGTACTTC
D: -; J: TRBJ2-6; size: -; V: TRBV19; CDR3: CASSISGYGANVLTF; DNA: TGTGCCAGTAGTATATCGGGGTATGGGGCCAACGTCCTGACTTTC
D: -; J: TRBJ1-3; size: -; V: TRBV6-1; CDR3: CASSARQDGSGNTIYF; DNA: TGTGCCAGCAGTGCCCGACAGGACGGCTCTGGAAACACCATATATTTT
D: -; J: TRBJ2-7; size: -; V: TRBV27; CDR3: CASSLTRSVIYEQYF; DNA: TGTGCCAGCAGTCTCACCAGGAGCGTTATCTACGAGCAGTACTTC
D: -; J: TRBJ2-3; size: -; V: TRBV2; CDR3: CASSEAKGGRRPSTDTQYF; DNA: TGTGCCAGCAGCGAAGCGAAGGGAGGCAGGAGACCTAGCACAGATACGCAGTATTTT
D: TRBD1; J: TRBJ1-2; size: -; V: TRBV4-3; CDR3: CASSQNPTGVPYYGYTF; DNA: TGCGCCAGCAGCCAAAACCCGACAGGGGTCCCCTACTATGGCTACACCTTC
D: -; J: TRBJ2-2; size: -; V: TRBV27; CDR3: CASSLSWDTGELFF; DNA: TGTGCCAGCAGTTTATCGTGGGACACCGGGGAGCTGTTTTTT
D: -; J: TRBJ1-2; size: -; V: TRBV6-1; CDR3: CASSETGYGYTF; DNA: TGTGCCAGCAGTGAAACAGGCTATGGCTACACCTTC
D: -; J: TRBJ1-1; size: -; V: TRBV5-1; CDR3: CASSLVAASTEAFF; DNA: TGCGCCAGCAGCTTGGTGGCGGCTTCGACTGAAGCTTTCTTT
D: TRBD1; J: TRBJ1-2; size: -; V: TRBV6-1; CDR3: CASSEKGQGANGYTF; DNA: TGTGCCAGCAGTGAGAAGGGACAGGGGGCGAATGGCTACACCTTC
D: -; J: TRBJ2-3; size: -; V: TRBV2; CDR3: CASSVQRLSTDTQYF; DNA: TGTGCCAGCAGTGTACAGCGGCTTAGCACAGATACGCAGTATTTT
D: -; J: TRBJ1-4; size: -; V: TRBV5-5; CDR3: CASSFQAGEKLFF; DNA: TGTGCCAGCAGCTTTCAGGCAGGGGAAAAACTGTTTTTT
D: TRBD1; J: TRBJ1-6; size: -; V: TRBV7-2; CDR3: CASSLVAPGTGGNSPLHF; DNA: TGTGCCAGCAGCTTAGTCGCGCCGGGGACAGGGGGGAATTCACCCCTCCACTTT
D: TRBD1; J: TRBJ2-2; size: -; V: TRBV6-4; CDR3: CASSPAQGSTGELFF; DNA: TGTGCCAGCAGTCCAGCACAGGGGAGCACCGGGGAGCTGTTTTTT
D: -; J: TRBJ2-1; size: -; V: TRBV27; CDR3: CASRATDSYNEQFF; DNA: TGTGCCAGCAGGGCGACAGACTCCTACAATGAGCAGTTCTTC
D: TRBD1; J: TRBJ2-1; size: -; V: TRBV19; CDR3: CASSIPGQGNEQFF; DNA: TGTGCCAGTAGTATCCCCGGACAGGGAAATGAGCAGTTCTTC
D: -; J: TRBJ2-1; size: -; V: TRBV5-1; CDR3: CASSPGGRQGIDNEQFF; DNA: TGCGCCAGCAGCCCGGGGGGGAGACAGGGAATCGACAATGAGCAGTTCTTC
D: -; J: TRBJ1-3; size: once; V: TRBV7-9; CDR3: CASSFLDASGNTIYF; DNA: TGTGCCAGCAGCTTCCTCGACGCCTCTGGAAACACCATATATTTT
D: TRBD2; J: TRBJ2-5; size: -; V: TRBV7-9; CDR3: CASSWTSAVETQYF; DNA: TGTGCCAGCAGCTGGACTAGTGCGGTGGAGACCCAGTACTTC
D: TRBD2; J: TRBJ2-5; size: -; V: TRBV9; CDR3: CASSVGLAGGETQYF; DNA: TGTGCCAGCAGCGTAGGACTAGCGGGGGGTGAGACCCAGTACTTC
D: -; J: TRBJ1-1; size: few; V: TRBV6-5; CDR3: CASNGDNTEAFF; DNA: TGTGCCAGCAACGGGGATAACACTGAAGCTTTCTTT
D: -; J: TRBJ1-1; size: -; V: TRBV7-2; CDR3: CASSSVAGEAFF; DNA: TGTGCCAGCAGCTCCGTGGCGGGCGAAGCTTTCTTT
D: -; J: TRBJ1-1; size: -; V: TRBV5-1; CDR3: CASSLGSSVYTEAFF; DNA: TGCGCCAGCAGCTTGGGAAGCTCGGTGTACACTGAAGCTTTCTTT
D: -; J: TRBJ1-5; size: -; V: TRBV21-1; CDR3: CASSKVGTGCYNQPQHF; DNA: TGTGCCAGCAGCAAAGTTGGGACCGGGTGTTACAATCAGCCCCAGCATTTT
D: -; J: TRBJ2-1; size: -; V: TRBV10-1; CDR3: CASSESAGINEQFF; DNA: TGCGCCAGCAGTGAATCTGCAGGGATAAATGAGCAGTTCTTC
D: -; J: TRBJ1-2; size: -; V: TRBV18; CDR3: CASSTLGTGTANYGYTF; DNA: TGTGCCAGCTCAACACTGGGAACCGGGACTGCAAACTATGGCTACACCTTC